Presented here are 23 T cell receptor beta chains from one specimen sequenced in a study of identifying expanded T cells in peripheral blood. The repertoire was sequenced with immunoSEQ multiplex PCR; TCRdb's copy has only in-frame clones and lacks some. The sample records roughly 100,000 clones, around 89% being singletons. Sample: blood. Source of these receptors: a person between 18 and 69 years old in good health.

The chain has TRBV6-5 and TRBJ1-5; D possibly corresponds to TRBD1 (5 bases). The V end lost 5 bases, the J end lost 2 bases, and 7 bases lay between the germline ends. In germline, CDR1 is MNHEY, CDR2 SVGAGI. The CDR3 extends over 13 amino acids. The CDR3 loop is CASSPQGNQPQHF. The CDR3 bases are TGTGCCAGCAGTCCACAGGGCAATCAGCCCCAGCATTTT.

CDR3 nucleotides: TGTGCCAGCAGCTTAGGGAATCAGGAGACCCAGTACTTC. Translation gives CASSLGNQETQYF. This rearrangement joins TRBV13 to TRBJ2-5; no firm D call. CDR1 is PRHDT and CDR2 is FYEKMQ in the germline V gene (reference sequence). The CDR3 runs 13 residues. V dropped 0 bases and J dropped 5 bases, with 7 bases sitting between them.

The rearrangement links TRBV10-1 to TRBJ1-1; possibly TRBD1 for D (5 bases). The germline CDR1 and CDR2 sequences are WNHNN and SYGVQD (reference sequence). Trimming took off 7 bases at V and 6 bases at J, with 18 bases between the two ends. This CDR3 region has 14 residues. DNA of the CDR3: TGCGCCAGCACCCCCAGGGAGGGAGACGCTGAAGCTTTCTTT. Translating it yields CASTPREGDAEAFF.

The chain couples TRBV10-3 to TRBJ1-1; D perhaps matches TRBD1 (5 bases). Germline-derived CDR1 and CDR2 are ENHRY and SYGVKD. There are 14 residues in the CDR3. The ends were cut back, 5 bases at V and 4 bases at J, with 14 bases in the middle. CDR3 DNA: TGTGCCATCAGTAACCAGGGATGGGGCACTGAAGCTTTCTTT. It translates to CAISNQGWGTEAFF.

Comment on this clone: The sample carries other DNA sequences with the same CDR3. This rearrangement joins TRBV4-3 to TRBJ1-2; D call uncertain. The V gene lost 0 bases and the J gene lost 0 bases, with 5 bases spanning the gap. Per germline, CDR1 LGHNA and CDR2 YSLEER. This CDR3 has 14 amino acids. The chain's CDR3 is CASSQDRSNYGYTF. Written as DNA, the CDR3 is TGCGCCAGCAGCCAAGACAGGTCTAACTATGGCTACACCTTC.

The chain employs TRBV13 and TRBJ2-7; the D call may be TRBD1 or TRBD2 (5 bases each). The CDR3 totals 13 residues. V was shortened by 4 bases and J by 3 bases, with 10 bases between the two germline ends. Germline V gene sequence: CDR1 PRHDT, CDR2 FYEKMQ (reference sequence). CDR3 bases: TGTGCCAGCAGCTCCCGGGGCGTCTACGAGCAGTACTTC. It is translated as CASSSRGVYEQYF.

This chain uses TRBV6-5 with TRBJ2-2; 11 bases map to TRBD2. V lost 0 bases and J lost 7; bases outside the gene matches: 4. CDR3 length equals 16 residues. Germline V CDR1 and CDR2: MNHEY, SVGAGI. CDR3 protein: CASSYSSGGGYGELFF. The CDR3 region has the DNA TGTGCCAGCAGTTACTCTAGCGGGGGGGGCTACGGGGAGCTGTTTTTT.

This clone has just one count. The V gene is TRBV28, the J gene TRBJ2-1; no firm D call. CDR3 length: 14 amino acids. CDR1 is MDHEN and CDR2 is SYDVKM in the germline V gene. The V end lost 4 bases, the J end lost 6 bases, and 13 bases lay between the germline ends. Written as DNA, the CDR3 is TGTGCCAGCAGTTCTCTTCCCGGCCTCAATGAGCAGTTCTTC. Its protein product is CASSSLPGLNEQFF.

Only a few counts were recorded for this clone. The chain joins TRBV15 to TRBJ2-7; weak D call: TRBD2 (6 bases). The germline CDR1 and CDR2 sequences are LNHNV and YYDKDF (reference sequence). The V and J ends lost 3 bases and 3 bases respectively, with 15 bases between them. The CDR3 is 15 residues long. The CDR3 DNA reads as TGTGCCACCAGCAGCTCCCCGGAGGGCAGCTACGAGCAGTACTTC. It specifies CATSSSPEGSYEQYF.

This clone was detected a few times. V usage is TRBV27 and J usage is TRBJ2-7; D is perhaps TRBD1 (6 bases). V was trimmed by 6 bases and J by 2 bases, leaving 11 bases between them. CDR3 length equals 13 residues. Germline loops: CDR1 MNHEY, CDR2 SMNVEV (reference sequence). CDR3 in DNA: TGTGCCAGCAGGGACAGTAGCACCTACGAGCAGTACTTC. Amino acids: CASRDSSTYEQYF.

This clone was found a few times. V gene TRBV4-2 combines with J gene TRBJ2-5; 12 nucleotides align to TRBD2. The V and J ends lost 5 bases and 3 bases, in that order; junction bases with no gene match: 4. The CDR3 loop spans 15 amino acids. Germline CDR1 and CDR2: LGHNA and YNFKEQ. CDR3 DNA sequence: TGTGCCAGCAGCTCGAGGACTAGCGGGGAAGAGACCCAGTACTTC. It yields the protein CASSSRTSGEETQYF.

The rearrangement links TRBV11-2 to TRBJ2-5; no firm D call. Germline V gene lookup returns CDR1 SGHAT and CDR2 FQNNGV. CDR3 length: 12 amino acids. The ends were cut back, 5 bases at V and 9 bases at J, with 13 bases in the middle. The CDR3 sequence: CASSGTLGAQYF. The CDR3 nucleotides read TGTGCCAGCAGCGGAACACTTGGCGCCCAGTACTTC.

The genes are TRBV29-1 and TRBJ2-3; D is uncertain. Germline CDR1 SQVTM, CDR2 ANQGSEA. The CDR3 extends over 11 amino acids. Deletions cut 4 bases from V and 6 bases from J, with 8 bases between. The CDR3 DNA reads as TGCAGCGTTGTGTGGCAGGATACGCAGTATTTT. Amino acids: CSVVWQDTQYF.

The rearrangement joins TRBV5-6 to TRBJ1-3, with D possibly TRBD1 on 5 matching bases. Germline V CDR1 and CDR2: SGHDT, YYEEEE. The V end lost 7 bases, the J end lost 0 bases, and 17 bases lay between the germline ends. There are 16 residues in the CDR3. The CDR3 loop is CASGRFDRASGNTIYF. CDR3 nucleotides: TGTGCCAGCGGACGGTTCGACAGAGCCTCTGGAAACACCATATATTTT. The full variable domain, with the rest looked up from reference TRBV5-6 and TRBJ1-3, is DAGVTQSPTHLIKTRGQQVTLRCSPKSGHDTVSWYQQALGQGPQFIFQYYEEEERQRGNFPDRFSGHQFPNYSSELNVNALLLGDSALYLCASGRFDRASGNTIYFGEGSWLTVV.

V and J are TRBV18 and TRBJ1-1; D possibly corresponds to TRBD1 (5 bases). In germline, CDR1 is KGHSH, CDR2 LQKENI. Trimming pared 7 bases from V and 1 base from J, leaving 10 bases between. The CDR3 sequence is 13 residues long. CDR3 sequence (DNA): TGTGCCAGCTGTCGCGACAGGAACACTGAAGCTTTCTTT. It translates to CASCRDRNTEAFF.

This clone was counted only a few times. The chain links TRBV6-5 to TRBJ1-5; D possibly corresponds to TRBD1 (5 bases). Trimming took off 4 bases at V and 5 bases at J, with 9 bases between the two ends. The germline V gene has CDR1 MNHEY and CDR2 SVGAGI. This CDR3 region has 13 residues. The CDR3, as DNA: TGTGCCAGCAGTTCGCAGGGTTATCAGCCCCAGCATTTT. It yields the protein CASSSQGYQPQHF.

The V call is TRBV7-8, the J call TRBJ1-3; D remains unclear. CDR3 length: 13 residues. Germline V gives CDR1 SGHVS, CDR2 FQNEAQ. Between the trimmed V and J ends, which lost 5 bases and 9 bases, there was a span of 14 bases. The CDR3 loop reads CASSPGRSGTIYF. The CDR3 DNA sequence: TGTGCCAGCAGCCCCGGGCGTTCGGGCACCATATATTTT.

The genes are TRBV11-2 and TRBJ1-4; D is unclear. In germline, CDR1 is SGHAT, CDR2 FQNNGV. The V end was cut by 1 base, the J end by 2 bases, with 11 bases between. The CDR3 covers 16 residues. CDR3 in amino acids: CASSLALGYTNEKLFF. CDR3 nucleotides: TGTGCCAGCAGCTTAGCACTCGGGTACACTAATGAAAAACTGTTTTTT.

The chain couples TRBV6-5 to TRBJ1-5; a weak D match, TRBD1 (5 bases). CDR3 length equals 14 residues. The V gene lost 5 bases and the J gene lost 4 bases, with 12 bases spanning the gap. Germline V gives CDR1 MNHEY, CDR2 SVGAGI. CDR3 protein: CASSEGTENQPQHF. As DNA, the CDR3 is TGTGCCAGCAGTGAGGGGACCGAGAATCAGCCCCAGCATTTT.

The gene calls are TRBV4-3 and TRBJ2-5; TRBD2 is a possible D gene (6 bases). The CDR3 runs 16 residues. Germline assignment: CDR1 LGHNA and CDR2 YSLEER. V lost 0 bases to trimming and J lost 5 bases, with 16 bases between them. The CDR3 loop reads CASSQEVGGTGETQYF. The CDR3 region has the DNA TGCGCCAGCAGCCAAGAGGTGGGGGGAACCGGGGAGACCCAGTACTTC.

This clone was seen only a few times. This chain uses TRBV30 with TRBJ1-1; 9 bases agree with TRBD1. This CDR3 region has 16 residues. The trim removed 3 bases at V and 4 bases at J, leaving 12 bases unmatched. Germline CDR1 and CDR2: GTSNPN and SVGIG (reference sequence). Here the CDR3 DNA reads TGTGCCTGGAGCCCACAGGGGGCCCGTTGGTTCACTGAAGCTTTCTTT. The encoded protein is CAWSPQGARWFTEAFF.

J is TRBJ1-5 and V is TRBV19; D uncertain. The CDR3 contains 12 residues. V lost 3 bases and J 8 bases, leaving 8 bases between the germline ends. CDR1 and CDR2 (germline): LNHDA, SQIVND (reference sequence). The CDR3 loop reads CASSIGWEPQHF. The CDR3 nucleotides read TGTGCCAGTAGTATTGGGTGGGAGCCCCAGCATTTT. The full variable domain, with the rest looked up from reference TRBV19 and TRBJ1-5, is DGGITQSPKYLFRKEGQNVTLSCEQNLNHDAMYWYRQDPGQGLRLIYYSQIVNDFQKGDIAEGYSVSREKKESFPLTVTSAQKNPTAFYLCASSIGWEPQHFGDGTRLSIL.

This clone was counted a single time. The chain employs TRBV5-6 and TRBJ1-4, with 10 bases matching TRBD1. Germline trimming cut 4 bases from V and 5 bases from J; bases unmatched to any gene: 5. Germline V gene lookup returns CDR1 SGHDT and CDR2 YYEEEE. The CDR3 extends over 15 amino acids. Here the CDR3 reads CASSAPGQGNEKLFF. In DNA form, the CDR3 reads TGTGCCAGCAGCGCGCCGGGACAGGGGAATGAAAAACTGTTTTTT. The complete variable domain, with remaining parts taken from reference TRBV5-6 and TRBJ1-4, reads DAGVTQSPTHLIKTRGQQVTLRCSPKSGHDTVSWYQQALGQGPQFIFQYYEEEERQRGNFPDRFSGHQFPNYSSELNVNALLLGDSALYLCASSAPGQGNEKLFFGSGTQLSVL.